The 28 T cell receptor beta chains reported below all come from one sample, sequenced in a study of brain T cells in children with intractable seizures. Assay: immunoSEQ multiplex PCR; the TCRdb copy retains only in-frame clones and omits some. The sample carries about 340,000 clones, about 93% recorded once. As for time point: blood from clinic visit 5 months post-surgery; TSC patient then seizure free. The sample consisted of peripheral blood, taken 4 to 5 months after surgery. All receptors come from a boy under two years old with tuberous sclerosis and intractable seizures.

The CDR3 sequence is CARCPGPEPNSPLHF. As DNA, the CDR3 is TGTGCCAGATGTCCGGGCCCCGAACCCAATTCACCCCTCCACTTT. The J gene is TRBJ1-6, the V gene TRBV2; D ambiguous. CDR3 length equals 15 residues. With 9 bases removed from V and 7 bases from J, the gap between germline ends came to 19 bases. The germline gives CDR1 SNHLY, CDR2 FYNNEI.

The genes are TRBV18 and TRBJ2-7; the match to TRBD2 covers 11 bases. V was pared by 3 bases and J by 4 bases, with 5 bases of the junction left unmatched. The V gene's germline CDR1 is KGHSH and CDR2 LQKENI. The CDR3 runs to 15 residues. The CDR3 nucleotides are TGTGCCAGCTCACCCGATAGCGGGGGGGCGTACGAGCAGTACTTC. Protein sequence: CASSPDSGGAYEQYF.

This chain connects TRBV5-1 to TRBJ1-2; 7 bases are shared with TRBD1. The CDR3 is 12 amino acids. J lost 10 bases, V lost 4 bases, and 7 bases had no gene match. CDR1 is SGHRS and CDR2 is YFSETQ in the germline V gene. The CDR3 DNA is TGCGCCAGCAGCCCAAGACAGGGAATCTACACCTTC. Amino acid sequence: CASSPRQGIYTF.

The gene calls are TRBV6-1 and TRBJ1-1; a possible D gene is TRBD1 (6 bases). Trimming removed 3 bases from V and 1 base from J, with 15 bases in between. The CDR3 totals 16 residues. Germline loops: CDR1 MNHNS, CDR2 SASEGT. The CDR3 region has the DNA TGTGCCAGCAGTGACCGACCAGGGGTAAAGAACACTGAAGCTTTCTTT. This translates into CASSDRPGVKNTEAFF.

The CDR3 sequence is CASSLSGGSEQYF. The CDR3 region has the DNA TGTGCCAGCAGCCTGAGCGGGGGAAGCGAGCAGTACTTC. The chain employs TRBV7-3 and TRBJ2-7, with TRBD2 matching over 8 bases. CDR1 SGHTA and CDR2 FQGTGA come from the germline V gene. There are 13 residues in the CDR3. After removal of 5 bases from V and 6 bases from J, the junction contained 6 bases not matched to a gene.

The genes are TRBV30 and TRBJ1-5, with D maybe TRBD1 (5 bases). Trimming removed 5 bases from V and 5 bases from J, with 10 bases in between. CDR3 size: 12 residues. CDR1 and CDR2 from the germline V gene are GTSNPN and SVGIG (reference sequence). DNA of the CDR3: TGTGCCTGGGGTGGGGGGGATCAGCCCCAGCATTTT. Translation gives CAWGGGDQPQHF.

This chain joins TRBV5-1 and TRBJ2-1; TRBD1 aligns across 7 bases. V lost 2 bases to trimming and J lost 5 bases; unmatched junction nucleotides: 10. CDR3 size: 16 residues. Germline CDR1 and CDR2: SGHRS and YFSETQ. CDR3 nucleotide sequence: TGCGCCAGCAGCTTATACCAGGGAACAGGGGACAATGAGCAGTTCTTC. The encoded protein is CASSLYQGTGDNEQFF.

The V call is TRBV30, the J call TRBJ2-7; tentatively, D is TRBD1 (5 bases). V lost 7 bases to trimming and J lost 0 bases, with 10 bases between them. There are 12 residues in the CDR3. Germline V gives CDR1 GTSNPN, CDR2 SVGIG (reference sequence). CDR3 sequence (DNA): TGTGCCTTGACAGATAGCTCCTACGAGCAGTACTTC. Its translation: CALTDSSYEQYF.

As to this clone: The sample carries other DNA sequences with the same CDR3. The chain combines TRBV19 with TRBJ1-5; 9 bases agree with TRBD1. CDR1 and CDR2 from the germline V gene are LNHDA and SQIVND (reference sequence). The CDR3 is 15 residues long. V lost 8 bases, J lost 0 bases, and 5 bases stayed unmatched. The CDR3 reads CASRTGAYSNQPQHF. CDR3 bases: TGTGCCAGTCGGACAGGGGCGTATAGCAATCAGCCCCAGCATTTT.

This clone was seen more than once but under ten times. The V call is TRBV19, the J call TRBJ2-7; 8 bases match TRBD1. This CDR3 has 16 residues. Losses at the gene ends were 1 base for V and 6 bases for J; bases not matched to a gene: 11. Germline V lookup: CDR1 LNHDA, CDR2 SQIVND (reference sequence). CDR3 loop: CASSIGGTGGFGEQYF. The CDR3 DNA is TGTGCCAGTAGTATAGGTGGGACAGGAGGGTTCGGCGAGCAGTACTTC. Looking up the rest from reference TRBV19 and TRBJ2-7 gives the full variable domain: DGGITQSPKYLFRKEGQNVTLSCEQNLNHDAMYWYRQDPGQGLRLIYYSQIVNDFQKGDIAEGYSVSREKKESFPLTVTSAQKNPTAFYLCASSIGGTGGFGEQYFGPGTRLTVT.

This clone was seen only once. This chain connects TRBV10-1 to TRBJ1-6, with 9 positions matching TRBD1. The CDR3 is made up of 14 amino acids. V gave up 6 bases and J gave up 7 bases; unmatched junction bases: 4. The germline CDR1 and CDR2 sequences are WNHNN and SYGVQD (reference sequence). Written as DNA, the CDR3 is TGCGCCAGCAGCTCGGGACAGGGAAATTCACCCCTCCACTTT. It encodes CASSSGQGNSPLHF.

The chain couples TRBV6-5 to TRBJ2-7; 11 bases are shared with TRBD1. Germline-derived CDR1 and CDR2 are MNHEY and SVGAGI. CDR3 length equals 16 residues. The V and J ends lost 2 bases and 7 bases, in that order; junction bases with no gene match: 10. The CDR3, as DNA: TGTGCCAGCAGTTACCCCGGCGGACAGGGGGCGGGTGAGCAGTACTTC. This codes for CASSYPGGQGAGEQYF.

V and J are TRBV11-2 and TRBJ1-1, with unresolved D. The V and J ends lost 2 bases and 1 base respectively, with 14 bases between them. This CDR3 is built from 16 residues. CDR1 is SGHAT and CDR2 is FQNNGV in the germline V gene. For the CDR3, the DNA is TGTGCCAGCAGCTTATGGCAGACAATCAAGAACACTGAAGCTTTCTTT. It specifies CASSLWQTIKNTEAFF.

This clone appeared a single time. The chain couples TRBV12-3 or TRBV12-4 to TRBJ2-7; TRBD1 matches 7 bases. Trimming removed 7 bases from V and 7 bases from J; junction bases left unmatched: 10. This CDR3 is 13 amino acids long. The CDR3 region is CASTPSTGKEQYF. The CDR3 DNA is TGTGCCAGCACCCCGTCGACAGGGAAAGAGCAGTACTTC.

This chain joins TRBV21-1 and TRBJ1-2. TRBV21-1 is designated a pseudogene. There are 14 residues in the CDR3. The CDR3 coding sequence is TGTGCCAGCATCATCCCGGCCCGACCCGTCGGCTACACCTTC. Translating gives CASIIPARPVGYTF.

The chain couples TRBV10-3 to TRBJ2-1; D unresolved. This CDR3 is built from 12 residues. Germline V CDR1 and CDR2: ENHRY, SYGVKD. Trimming removed 2 bases at V and 3 bases at J, with 2 bases between. The CDR3 DNA follows: TGTGCCATCAGTGAGGGCTACAATGAGCAGTTCTTC. Translating gives CAISEGYNEQFF.

The gene calls are TRBV30 and TRBJ1-5, with D uncertain. Germline CDR1 GTSNPN, CDR2 SVGIG (reference sequence). V was clipped by 5 bases and J by 6 bases, with 11 bases between them. CDR3 length equals 12 residues. The CDR3 nucleotides are TGTGCCTGGGGGAAGGAGAGTCAGCCCCAGCATTTT. The encoded protein is CAWGKESQPQHF.

The J gene is TRBJ1-5, the V gene TRBV27; a possible D gene is TRBD1 (5 bases). This CDR3 has 19 residues. V lost 6 bases to trimming and J lost 3 bases, with 27 bases between them. The germline V gene encodes CDR1 MNHEY and CDR2 SMNVEV (reference sequence). CDR3 in DNA: TGTGCCAGCAGATCCACCCCCGGGACCACAAAGCTTAACAATCAGCCCCAGCATTTT. Its translation is CASRSTPGTTKLNNQPQHF.

V and J are TRBV24-1 and TRBJ2-1; D unclear. The CDR3 covers 17 residues. CDR1 is KGHDR and CDR2 is SFDVKD in the germline V gene. Trimming cost V 6 bases and J 5 bases, with 22 bases left between them. CDR3 residues: CATSTYNGRSGHNEQFF. The CDR3, as DNA: TGTGCCACCAGTACTTATAATGGCAGGTCAGGACACAATGAGCAGTTCTTC.

V is TRBV10-1 and J is TRBJ2-3; 7 nucleotides line up with TRBD2. This CDR3 contains 17 residues. Germline lookup yields CDR1 WNHNN and CDR2 SYGVQD (reference sequence). The J segment lost 2 bases and the V segment lost 0 bases, leaving 8 bases of the junction unmatched. The CDR3 region is CASSESGLAGVTDTQYF. CDR3 in DNA: TGCGCCAGCAGTGAGTCGGGGTTAGCGGGCGTCACAGATACGCAGTATTTT.

CDR3 protein: CASSLGGGAWEEQFF. The CDR3 DNA sequence: TGTGCCAGCAGCTTAGGCGGGGGGGCCTGGGAGGAGCAGTTCTTC. The V call is TRBV7-2, the J call TRBJ2-1; TRBD2 matches at 9 bases. This CDR3 contains 15 residues. The ends lost 1 base at V and 10 bases at J; junction bases unmatched: 8. CDR1 and CDR2 (germline): SGHTA, FQGNSA.

V gene TRBV27 combines with J gene TRBJ2-2; 10 nucleotides align to TRBD2. From germline, CDR1 is MNHEY and CDR2 SMNVEV (reference sequence). J was trimmed by 7 bases and V by 5 bases; bases with no gene match: 13. This CDR3 is 17 amino acids long. CDR3 DNA sequence: TGTGCCAGCAGTCGCGGTAGGAGCGGGGGGGCCAGCGGGGAGCTGTTTTTT. Its translation is CASSRGRSGGASGELFF.

The rearrangement joins TRBV6-2 or TRBV6-3 to TRBJ2-1, with 9 positions matching TRBD2. The junction had 11 bases not matched to a gene; V was cut back by 0 bases and J by 14 bases. The CDR3 runs 15 residues. Looked up from germline, CDR1 is MNHEY and CDR2 is SVGEGT. CDR3 residues: CASSYSIASGINEFF. CDR3 sequence (DNA): TGTGCCAGCAGTTACTCGATCGCTAGCGGGATTAATGAGTTCTTC.

This clone appeared once. The chain couples TRBV29-1 to TRBJ2-1; no definite D call. Germline V lookup: CDR1 SQVTM, CDR2 ANQGSEA. Trimming took 8 bases from V and 0 from J, leaving 17 bases between them. This CDR3 is 15 amino acids long. As DNA, the CDR3 is TGCAGCTCCATCCCACAGTCTAGCTCCTACAATGAGCAGTTCTTC. This codes for CSSIPQSSSYNEQFF.

V usage is TRBV28 and J usage is TRBJ1-2; 11 bases agree with TRBD1. Germline loops: CDR1 MDHEN, CDR2 SYDVKM. Losses at the gene ends were 6 bases for V and 5 bases for J; bases not matched to a gene: 11. CDR3 size: 16 residues. In DNA, the CDR3 is TGTGCCAGCAGGCCCAACGGGGACAGGGGGGTATATGGCTACACCTTC. Its translation: CASRPNGDRGVYGYTF.

The chain joins TRBV2 to TRBJ1-1; maybe TRBD1 (5 bases). Germline V gene data show CDR1 as SNHLY and CDR2 as FYNNEI. The CDR3 totals 17 residues. The germline V and J ends were trimmed by 3 bases and 1 base, with 18 bases remaining between them. The CDR3 DNA reads TGTGCCAGCAGTGAGTCGAGGGACCCTTACCAGAACACTGAAGCTTTCTTT. Translated, it gives CASSESRDPYQNTEAFF.

This rearrangement joins TRBV6-5 to TRBJ2-5, with 11 bases that match TRBD2. The germline V gene has CDR1 MNHEY and CDR2 SVGAGI. This CDR3 has 14 amino acids. The junction had 2 bases not matched to a gene; V was cut back by 6 bases and J by 2 bases. The chain's CDR3 is CASSASGGQETQYF. The CDR3 DNA reads TGTGCCAGCAGCGCTAGCGGGGGGCAAGAGACCCAGTACTTC.

The rearrangement uses TRBV2 and TRBJ2-1; possible D gene TRBD2, 5 bases. This CDR3 has 14 residues. Deletions cut 8 bases from V and 6 bases from J, with 17 bases between. Germline V gene sequence: CDR1 SNHLY, CDR2 FYNNEI. CDR3 region: CASHRLPGLNEQFF. CDR3 DNA: TGTGCCAGCCACCGCCTACCAGGACTCAATGAGCAGTTCTTC.